Below, 3 T cell receptor beta chains from the same sample are listed, as sequenced in a study of blood T cell repertoires in COVID-19. Assay used: immunoSEQ multiplex PCR; TCRdb lists only in-frame clones, some missing. Here the sample spans some 200,000 clones, 82% being singletons. Sequencing input: peripheral blood. The receptors here all came from a human donor with acute or convalescent COVID-19. The donor label of this sample is uncertain.

This clone was detected only a few times. V gene TRBV18 combines with J gene TRBJ1-2; D not certain. Trimming shortened V by 3 bases and J by 6 bases, and 14 bases separated the two germline ends. There are 14 residues in the CDR3. Per the germline V gene, CDR1 is KGHSH and CDR2 is LQKENI. This CDR3 is CASSPQVEGHGYTF. The CDR3, as DNA: TGTGCCAGCTCACCTCAGGTGGAGGGCCATGGCTACACCTTC. Filled out from reference TRBV18 and TRBJ1-2, the complete variable domain reads NAGVMQNPRHLVRRRGQEARLRCSPMKGHSHVYWYRQLPEEGLKFMVYLQKENIIDESGMPKERFSAEFPKEGPSILRIQQVVRGDSAAYFCASSPQVEGHGYTFGSGTRLTVV.

The chain is built from TRBV7-3 and TRBJ1-5; 9 nucleotides match TRBD1. Germline CDR1 reads SGHTA; CDR2 reads FQGTGA. Trimming removed 5 bases from V and 0 bases from J; junction bases left unmatched: 14. The CDR3 sequence is 19 residues long. CDR3 sequence (DNA): TGTGCCAGCAGCCCAACTCAGGACAGGGGTAGGGATAGCAATCAGCCCCAGCATTTT. Translated, it gives CASSPTQDRGRDSNQPQHF.

The chain has TRBV29-1 and TRBJ2-1; D might be TRBD2 (6 bases). Per germline, CDR1 SQVTM and CDR2 ANQGSEA. The V and J ends lost 6 bases and 7 bases respectively, with 13 bases between them. This CDR3 comprises 12 residues. This chain's CDR3 is CSVLIAGNEQFF. CDR3 coding DNA: TGCAGCGTCCTTATCGCGGGGAATGAGCAGTTCTTC.